The 13 T cell receptor beta chains in this list originate from one sample, sequenced in a study of human T cells and chemical hapten exposure. The time point denotes: patch test 2, 6 weeks after DPC sensitization. Treatment defined: therapeutic diphenylcyclopropenone sensitization with weekly scalp DPC. TCRdb passed the RACE reads through MiXCR, listing each CDR3 protein once. Of roughly 150,000 distinct CDR3 sequences in the sample, 10% to 15% are singletons; the top ten hold about 1.4%. Sequenced material: whole blood, taken in connection with sensitization to the hapten diphenylcyclopropenone (DPC). The origin of the receptors is a woman between 45 and 65 years old with alopecia areata. Some clones in this sample may be carry-over from other donors' samples.

As concerns this clonotype: One base away lies a much larger clone, so this may be a sequencing read error. The gene calls are TRBV5-1 and TRBJ2-7; 7 bases align to TRBD1. This CDR3 is built from 14 residues. J gave up 4 bases and V 4 bases, and 8 bases lay outside the gene matches. Germline CDR1 reads SGHRS; CDR2 reads YFSETQ. The CDR3 DNA reads as TGCGCCAGCAGCCCGGGACGACAGGGTTACGAGCAGTACTTC. Its protein is CASSPGRQGYEQYF.

The gene calls are TRBV10-3 and TRBJ2-5; D is possibly TRBD2 (5 bases). Trimming pared 4 bases from V and 1 base from J, leaving 7 bases between. The CDR3 is made up of 13 amino acids. Germline values: CDR1 ENHRY, CDR2 SYGVKD. The CDR3 coding sequence is TGTGCCATCAGTGGAGGGCCCCAAGAGACCCAGTACTTC. It encodes CAISGGPQETQYF.

This clonotype was counted many times. The CDR3 is CASSRPAVGAGELFF. The CDR3 DNA sequence: TGTGCCAGCAGTAGACCCGCAGTTGGAGCCGGGGAGCTGTTTTTT. The chain recombines TRBV12-3 or TRBV12-4 with TRBJ2-2; D is ambiguous. This CDR3 has 15 amino acids. V was trimmed by 5 bases and J by 6 bases, leaving 16 bases between them.

This clonotype occurred a few times. The CDR3 is CASSPTGTGHLEQYF. The CDR3 region has the DNA TGTGCCAGCAGCCCTACCGGGACAGGTCATCTCGAGCAGTACTTC. The chain combines TRBV7-2 with TRBJ2-7, with 8 bases that match TRBD1. Germline V gives CDR1 SGHTA, CDR2 FQGNSA. This CDR3 has 15 amino acids. Losses at the gene ends were 5 bases for V and 6 bases for J; bases not matched to a gene: 12.

This clonotype was picked up a small number of times. This chain links TRBV7-3 with TRBJ2-3; 7 bases are a match to TRBD2. The V segment lost 6 bases and the J segment 3 bases; nucleotides outside the gene matches: 9. This CDR3 contains 15 residues. CDR1 is SGHTA and CDR2 is FQGTGA in the germline V gene. CDR3 residues: CASRSSGVGTDTQYF. The DNA of the CDR3 is TGTGCCAGCAGATCGAGCGGGGTAGGGACAGATACGCAGTATTTT.

This clonotype was counted a few times. This sequence joins TRBV3-1 and TRBJ1-4; no reliable D call. Looked up from germline, CDR1 is LGHDT and CDR2 is YNNKEL (reference sequence). Trimming took 3 bases from V and 8 from J, leaving 4 bases between them. The CDR3 has 11 residues. For the CDR3, the DNA is TGTGCCAGCAGCCAGGGCGAAAAACTGTTTTTT. Translating gives CASSQGEKLFF.

This clonotype was counted many times. The chain links TRBV18 to TRBJ1-1, with D maybe TRBD1 (5 bases). The V and J ends lost 4 bases and 6 bases respectively, with 12 bases between them. Germline V gene sequence: CDR1 KGHSH, CDR2 LQKENI. The CDR3 spans 13 residues. The CDR3 sequence: CASSRPGKAEAFF. The CDR3 region has the DNA TGTGCCAGCTCACGTCCAGGGAAAGCTGAAGCTTTCTTT.

The V call is TRBV20-1, the J call TRBJ2-7, with D maybe TRBD1 (6 bases). Trimming took off 2 bases at V and 3 bases at J, with 11 bases between the two ends. Per germline, CDR1 DFQATT and CDR2 SNEGSKA (reference sequence). This CDR3 is 13 amino acids long. The CDR3 is CSARQQGLYEQYF. The CDR3 coding sequence is TGCAGTGCTAGACAACAGGGCCTCTACGAGCAGTACTTC.

J is TRBJ1-6 and V is TRBV25-1; 10 nucleotides line up with TRBD1. CDR3 length equals 14 residues. CDR1 is MGHDK and CDR2 is SYGVNS in the germline V gene. With 4 bases clipped from V and 10 bases from J, the junction kept 4 bases outside the gene matches. CDR3 DNA: TGTGCCAGCAGTGGGACAGGGGGAGGCTCACCCCTCCACTTT. Its translation: CASSGTGGGSPLHF.

This clonotype came up many times. The rearrangement joins TRBV6-6 to TRBJ2-7; 7 nucleotides align to TRBD1. J was trimmed by 1 base and V by 6 bases; bases with no gene match: 6. CDR1 is MNHNY, CDR2 SVGAGI, per germline (reference sequence). CDR3 length equals 14 residues. CDR3 amino acids: CASRETGISYEQYF. CDR3 DNA: TGTGCCAGCAGGGAGACAGGGATTTCCTACGAGCAGTACTTC.

This rearrangement joins TRBV12-3 or TRBV12-4 to TRBJ1-2, with a weak D call TRBD1 (6 bases). The CDR3 runs 16 residues. V was cut by 4 bases and J by 5 bases, with 20 bases left in between. CDR3 loop: CASSSAGGASVYGYTF. The CDR3 DNA follows: TGTGCCAGCAGTTCCGCCGGGGGGGCGTCCGTTTATGGCTACACCTTC.

This chain joins TRBV9 and TRBJ2-1, with D possibly being TRBD2 (5 bases). The germline V gene encodes CDR1 SGDLS and CDR2 YYNGEE. The V end was cut by 2 bases, the J end by 9 bases, with 15 bases between. This CDR3 comprises 14 residues. The CDR3 DNA sequence: TGTGCCAGCAGCGTTGGTCCCTTAGCGACTGAGCAGTTCTTC. It translates to CASSVGPLATEQFF.

This clonotype showed up just a few times. The chain uses TRBV3-1 and TRBJ2-1, with D possibly TRBD2 on 6 matching bases. CDR1 and CDR2 (germline): LGHDT, YNNKEL (reference sequence). CDR3 length: 15 amino acids. Between the trimmed V and J ends, which lost 0 bases and 4 bases, there was a span of 10 bases. For the CDR3, the DNA is TGTGCCAGCAGCCAAGAGCTGGGGGGATACAATGAGCAGTTCTTC. It encodes CASSQELGGYNEQFF.